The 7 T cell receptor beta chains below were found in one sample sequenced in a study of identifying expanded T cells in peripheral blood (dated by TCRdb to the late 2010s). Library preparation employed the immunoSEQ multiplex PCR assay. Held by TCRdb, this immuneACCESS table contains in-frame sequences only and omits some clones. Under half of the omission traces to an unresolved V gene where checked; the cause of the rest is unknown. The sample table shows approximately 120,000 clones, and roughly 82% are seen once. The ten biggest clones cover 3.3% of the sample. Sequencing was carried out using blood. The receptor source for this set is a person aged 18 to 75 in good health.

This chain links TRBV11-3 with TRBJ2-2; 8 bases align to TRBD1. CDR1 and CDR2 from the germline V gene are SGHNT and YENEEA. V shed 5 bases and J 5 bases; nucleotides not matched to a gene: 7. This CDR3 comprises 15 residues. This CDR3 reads CASSPGGGRTGELFF. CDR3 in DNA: TGTGCCAGCAGCCCAGGGGGCGGAAGGACCGGGGAGCTGTTTTTT.

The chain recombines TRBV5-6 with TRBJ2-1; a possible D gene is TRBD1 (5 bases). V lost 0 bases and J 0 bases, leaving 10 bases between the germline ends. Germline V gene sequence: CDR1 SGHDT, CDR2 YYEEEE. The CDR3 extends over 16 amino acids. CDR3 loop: CASSLEGISSYNEQFF. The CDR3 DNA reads TGTGCCAGCAGCTTGGAGGGGATAAGCTCCTACAATGAGCAGTTCTTC.

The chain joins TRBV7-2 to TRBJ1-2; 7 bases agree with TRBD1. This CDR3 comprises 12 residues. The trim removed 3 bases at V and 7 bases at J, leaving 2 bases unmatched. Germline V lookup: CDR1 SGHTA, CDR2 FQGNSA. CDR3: CASSLTGFGYTF. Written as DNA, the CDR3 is TGTGCCAGCAGCTTGACAGGGTTTGGCTACACCTTC.

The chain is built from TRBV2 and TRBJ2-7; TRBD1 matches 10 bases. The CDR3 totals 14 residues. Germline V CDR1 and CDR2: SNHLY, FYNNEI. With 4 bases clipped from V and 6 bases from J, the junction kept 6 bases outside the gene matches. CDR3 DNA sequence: TGTGCCAGCAGTGCCTGGGGACAGGGGTTCGAGCAGTACTTC. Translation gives CASSAWGQGFEQYF.

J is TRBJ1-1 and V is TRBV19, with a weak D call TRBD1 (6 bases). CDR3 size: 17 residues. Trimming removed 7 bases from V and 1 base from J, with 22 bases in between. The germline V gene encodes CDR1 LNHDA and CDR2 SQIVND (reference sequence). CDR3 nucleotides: TGTGCCAGTACTCCTTGGGGGCGAGGCGACCGGAACACTGAAGCTTTCTTT. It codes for CASTPWGRGDRNTEAFF.

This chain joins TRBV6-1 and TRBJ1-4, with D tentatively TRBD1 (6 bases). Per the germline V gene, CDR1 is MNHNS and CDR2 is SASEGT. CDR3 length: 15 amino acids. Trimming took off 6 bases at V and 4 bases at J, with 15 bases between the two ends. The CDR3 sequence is CASRNQWGLNEKLFF. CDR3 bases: TGTGCCAGCAGGAACCAGTGGGGGCTTAATGAAAAACTGTTTTTT.

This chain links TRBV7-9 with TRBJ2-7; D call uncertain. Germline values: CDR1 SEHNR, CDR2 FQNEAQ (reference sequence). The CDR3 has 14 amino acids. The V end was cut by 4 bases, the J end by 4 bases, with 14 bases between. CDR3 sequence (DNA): TGTGCCAGCAGCTGGCCAGTGGAAAGGTACGAGCAGTACTTC. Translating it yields CASSWPVERYEQYF.